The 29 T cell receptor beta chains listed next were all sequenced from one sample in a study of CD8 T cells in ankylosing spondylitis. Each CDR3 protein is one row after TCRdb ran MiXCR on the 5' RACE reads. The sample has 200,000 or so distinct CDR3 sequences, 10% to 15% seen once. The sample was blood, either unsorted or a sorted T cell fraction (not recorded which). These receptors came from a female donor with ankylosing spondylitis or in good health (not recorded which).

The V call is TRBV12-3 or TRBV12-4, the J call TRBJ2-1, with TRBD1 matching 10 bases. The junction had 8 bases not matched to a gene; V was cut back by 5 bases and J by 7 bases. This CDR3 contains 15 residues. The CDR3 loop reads CASSLGDRGLNEQFF. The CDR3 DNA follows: TGTGCCAGCAGTCTAGGGGACAGGGGATTGAATGAGCAGTTCTTC.

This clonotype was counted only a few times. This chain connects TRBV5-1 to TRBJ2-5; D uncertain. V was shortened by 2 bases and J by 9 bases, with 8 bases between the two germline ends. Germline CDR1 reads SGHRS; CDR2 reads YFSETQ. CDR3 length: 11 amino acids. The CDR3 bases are TGCGCCAGCAGCTTACCTGAGGCCCAGTACTTC. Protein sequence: CASSLPEAQYF.

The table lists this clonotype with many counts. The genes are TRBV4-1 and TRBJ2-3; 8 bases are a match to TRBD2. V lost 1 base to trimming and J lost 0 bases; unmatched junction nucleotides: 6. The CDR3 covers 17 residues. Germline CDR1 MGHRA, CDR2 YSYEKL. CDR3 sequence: CASSQGPSGRSTDTQYF. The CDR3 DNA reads TGCGCCAGCAGCCAAGGCCCCAGCGGGAGAAGCACAGATACGCAGTATTTT.

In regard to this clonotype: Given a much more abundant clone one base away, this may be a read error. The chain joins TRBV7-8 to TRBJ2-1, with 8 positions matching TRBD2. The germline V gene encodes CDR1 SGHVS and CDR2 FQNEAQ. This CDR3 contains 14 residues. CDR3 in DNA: TGTGCCAGCGGCTTCCCGGGAGGGAGGAATGAGCAGTTCTTC. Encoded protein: CASGFPGGRNEQFF.

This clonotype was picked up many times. In DNA, the CDR3 is TGTGCCAGCACCTCAGGGTCCGGCACTGAAGCTTTCTTT. Translation gives CASTSGSGTEAFF. The chain combines TRBV12-3 or TRBV12-4 with TRBJ1-1, with D perhaps TRBD1 (5 bases). The V gene lost 7 bases and the J gene lost 4 bases, with 13 bases spanning the gap. There are 13 residues in the CDR3.

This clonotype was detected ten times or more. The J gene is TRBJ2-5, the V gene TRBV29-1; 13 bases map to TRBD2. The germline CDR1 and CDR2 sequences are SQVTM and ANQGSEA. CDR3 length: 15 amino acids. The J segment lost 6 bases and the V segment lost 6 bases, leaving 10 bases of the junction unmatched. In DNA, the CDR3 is TGCAGCGTCACACGGACTAGCGGGAGTAGTAAGACCCAGTACTTC. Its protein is CSVTRTSGSSKTQYF.

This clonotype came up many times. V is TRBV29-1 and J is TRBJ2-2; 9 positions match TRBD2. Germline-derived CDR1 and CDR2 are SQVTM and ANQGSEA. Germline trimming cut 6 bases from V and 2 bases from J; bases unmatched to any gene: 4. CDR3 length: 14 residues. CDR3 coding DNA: TGCAGCGTACGACTAGCGGCTAACACCGGGGAGCTGTTTTTT. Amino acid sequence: CSVRLAANTGELFF.

The CDR3 loop is CSVRGGTTTDTQYF. The CDR3 coding sequence is TGCAGCGTTCGGGGCGGGACTACAACAGATACGCAGTATTTT. The rearrangement uses TRBV29-1 and TRBJ2-3; TRBD2 matches at 7 bases. Looked up from germline, CDR1 is SQVTM and CDR2 is ANQGSEA. This CDR3 contains 14 residues. V dropped 5 bases and J dropped 3; count of bases not matched to a gene: 8.

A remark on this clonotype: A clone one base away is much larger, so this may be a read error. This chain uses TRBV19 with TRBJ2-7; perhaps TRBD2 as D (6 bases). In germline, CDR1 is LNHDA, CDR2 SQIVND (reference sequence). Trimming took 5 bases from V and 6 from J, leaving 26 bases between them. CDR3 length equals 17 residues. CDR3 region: CASSRPPTGLVTFEQYF. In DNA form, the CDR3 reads TGTGCCAGTAGTCGCCCCCCTACGGGACTGGTAACGTTCGAGCAGTACTTC.

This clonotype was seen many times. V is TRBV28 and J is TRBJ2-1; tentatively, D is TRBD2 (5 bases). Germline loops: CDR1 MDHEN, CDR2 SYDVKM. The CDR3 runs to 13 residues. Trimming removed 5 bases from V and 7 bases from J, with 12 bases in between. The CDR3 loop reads CASSSGSSNEQFF. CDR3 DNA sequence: TGTGCCAGCAGTAGTGGGAGTTCAAATGAGCAGTTCTTC. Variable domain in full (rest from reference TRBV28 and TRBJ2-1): DVKVTQSSRYLVKRTGEKVFLECVQDMDHENMFWYRQDPGLGLRLIYFSYDVKMKEKGDIPEGYSVSREKKERFSLILESASTNQTSMYLCASSSGSSNEQFFGPGTRLTVL.

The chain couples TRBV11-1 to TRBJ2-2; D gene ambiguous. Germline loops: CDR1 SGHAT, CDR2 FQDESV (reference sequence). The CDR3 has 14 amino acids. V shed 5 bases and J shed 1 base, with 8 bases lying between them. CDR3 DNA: TGTGCCAGCAGCCCCGGGCGGAACACCGGGGAGCTGTTTTTT. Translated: CASSPGRNTGELFF.

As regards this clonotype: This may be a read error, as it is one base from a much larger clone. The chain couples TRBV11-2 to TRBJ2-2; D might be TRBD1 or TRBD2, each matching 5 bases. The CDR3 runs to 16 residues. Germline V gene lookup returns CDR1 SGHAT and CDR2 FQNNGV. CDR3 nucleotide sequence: TGTGCCAGCAGCTTAGCGTGGGGCGCGAACACCGGGGAGCTGCTTTTT. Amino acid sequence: CASSLAWGANTGELLF.

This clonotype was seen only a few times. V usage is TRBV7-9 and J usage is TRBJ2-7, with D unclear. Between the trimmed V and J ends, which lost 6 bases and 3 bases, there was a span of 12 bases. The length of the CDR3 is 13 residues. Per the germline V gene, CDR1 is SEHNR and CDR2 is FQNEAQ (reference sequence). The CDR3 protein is CASRPGGSYEQYF. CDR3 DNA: TGTGCCAGCAGACCCGGCGGAAGCTACGAGCAGTACTTC.

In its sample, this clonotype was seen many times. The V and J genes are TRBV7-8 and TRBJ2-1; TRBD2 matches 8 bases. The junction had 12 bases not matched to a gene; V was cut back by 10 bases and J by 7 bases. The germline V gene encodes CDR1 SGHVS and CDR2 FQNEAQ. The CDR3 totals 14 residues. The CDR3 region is CAILQPGTSNEQFF. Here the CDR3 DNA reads TGTGCCATCCTCCAGCCCGGGACTAGTAATGAGCAGTTCTTC. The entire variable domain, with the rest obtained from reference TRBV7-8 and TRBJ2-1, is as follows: GAGVSQSPRYKVAKRGQDVALRCDPISGHVSLFWYQQALGQGPEFLTYFQNEAQLDKSGLPSDRFFAERPEGSVSTLKIQRTQQEDSAVYLCAILQPGTSNEQFFGPGTRLTVL.

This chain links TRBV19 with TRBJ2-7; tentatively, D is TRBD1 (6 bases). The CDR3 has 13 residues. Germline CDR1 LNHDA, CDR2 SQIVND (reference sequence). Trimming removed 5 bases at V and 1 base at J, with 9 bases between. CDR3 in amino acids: CASSLTGSYEQYF. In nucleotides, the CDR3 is TGTGCCAGTAGTCTCACAGGGTCCTACGAGCAGTACTTC.

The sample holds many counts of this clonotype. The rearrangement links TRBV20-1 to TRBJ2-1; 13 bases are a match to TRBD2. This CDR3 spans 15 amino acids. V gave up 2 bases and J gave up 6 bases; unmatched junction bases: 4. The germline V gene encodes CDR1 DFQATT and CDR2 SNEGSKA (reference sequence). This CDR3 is CSARMGLAGSNEQFF. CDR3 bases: TGCAGTGCTAGAATGGGACTAGCGGGGTCCAATGAGCAGTTCTTC.

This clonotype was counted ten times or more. CDR3 nucleotides: TGTGCCAGCAGCCCATCCTATAGCTCCTACGAGCAGTACTTC. It encodes CASSPSYSSYEQYF. The chain has TRBV7-9 and TRBJ2-7, with D unclear. V was cut by 5 bases and J by 0 bases, with 11 bases left in between. Per the germline V gene, CDR1 is SEHNR and CDR2 is FQNEAQ (reference sequence). The CDR3 covers 14 residues.

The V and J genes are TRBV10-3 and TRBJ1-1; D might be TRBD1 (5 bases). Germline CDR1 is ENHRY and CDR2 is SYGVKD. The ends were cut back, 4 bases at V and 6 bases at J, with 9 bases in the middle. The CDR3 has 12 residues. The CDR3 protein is CAISGDLPEAFF. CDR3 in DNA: TGTGCCATCAGTGGGGACCTTCCTGAAGCTTTCTTT.

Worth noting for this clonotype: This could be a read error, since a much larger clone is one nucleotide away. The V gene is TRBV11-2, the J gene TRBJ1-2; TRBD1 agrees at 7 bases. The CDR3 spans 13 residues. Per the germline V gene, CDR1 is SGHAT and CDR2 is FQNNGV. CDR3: CASSPGQDYGHTF. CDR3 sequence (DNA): TGTGCCAGCAGCCCTGGACAGGACTATGGCCACACCTTC. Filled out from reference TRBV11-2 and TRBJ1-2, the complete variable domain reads EAGVAQSPRYKIIEKRQSVAFWCNPISGHATLYWYQQILGQGPKLLIQFQNNGVVDDSQLPKDRFSAERLKGVDSTLKIQPAKLEDSAVYLCASSPGQDYGHTFGSGTRLTVV.

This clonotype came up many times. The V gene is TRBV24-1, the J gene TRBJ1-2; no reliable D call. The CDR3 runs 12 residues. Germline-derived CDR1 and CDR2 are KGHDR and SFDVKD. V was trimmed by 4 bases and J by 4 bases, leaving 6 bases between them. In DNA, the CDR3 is TGTGCCACCAGTGAAAAGAGCTATGGCTACACCTTC. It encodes CATSEKSYGYTF.

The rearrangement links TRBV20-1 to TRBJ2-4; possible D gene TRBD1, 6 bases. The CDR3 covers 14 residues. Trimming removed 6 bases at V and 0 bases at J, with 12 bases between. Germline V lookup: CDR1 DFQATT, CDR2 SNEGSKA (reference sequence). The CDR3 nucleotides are TGCAGTGCCAACAGGGATTTAGCCAAAAACATTCAGTACTTC. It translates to CSANRDLAKNIQYF.

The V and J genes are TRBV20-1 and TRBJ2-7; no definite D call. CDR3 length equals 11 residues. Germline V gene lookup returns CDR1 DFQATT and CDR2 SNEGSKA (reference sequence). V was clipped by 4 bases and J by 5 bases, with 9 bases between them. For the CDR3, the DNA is TGCAGTGCTACAACGAGCAACGAGCAGTACTTC. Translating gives CSATTSNEQYF.

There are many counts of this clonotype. The DNA for the CDR3 is TGTGCCAGCAGCCTACTAGCCGCGAAGCAGTTCTTC. Its translation is CASSLLAAKQFF. The genes are TRBV7-2 and TRBJ2-1; TRBD2 might be the D (6 bases). V was clipped by 5 bases and J by 11 bases, with 13 bases between them. Looked up from germline, CDR1 is SGHTA and CDR2 is FQGNSA. This CDR3 region has 12 residues.

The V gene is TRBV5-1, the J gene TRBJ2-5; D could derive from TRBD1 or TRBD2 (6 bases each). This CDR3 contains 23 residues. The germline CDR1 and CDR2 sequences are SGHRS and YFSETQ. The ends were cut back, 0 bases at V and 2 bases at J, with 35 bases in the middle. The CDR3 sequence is CASSLGPTGSSLHRFQGQETQYF. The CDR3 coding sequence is TGCGCCAGCAGCTTGGGCCCAACCGGGAGTAGCTTGCATCGTTTCCAGGGGCAAGAGACCCAGTACTTC.

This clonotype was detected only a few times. CDR3 coding DNA: TGTGCCTGGAGCGAGGTGGGGTTTGGACAGCCCCAGCATTTT. Protein sequence: CAWSEVGFGQPQHF. The chain recombines TRBV30 with TRBJ1-5; D remains ambiguous. CDR1 and CDR2 (germline): GTSNPN, SVGIG (reference sequence). Between the trimmed V and J ends, which lost 3 bases and 7 bases, there was a span of 16 bases. The CDR3 contains 14 residues.

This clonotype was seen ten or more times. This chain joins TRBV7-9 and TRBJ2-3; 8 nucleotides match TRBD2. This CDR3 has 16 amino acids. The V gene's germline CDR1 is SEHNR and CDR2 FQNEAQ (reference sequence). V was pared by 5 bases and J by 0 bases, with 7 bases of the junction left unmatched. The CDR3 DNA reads TGTGCCAGCAGCCCATTTAGCGGGATAAGCACAGATACGCAGTATTTT. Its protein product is CASSPFSGISTDTQYF. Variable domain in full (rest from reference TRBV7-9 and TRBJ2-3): DTGVSQNPRHKITKRGQNVTFRCDPISEHNRLYWYRQTLGQGPEFLTYFQNEAQLEKSRLLSDRFSAERPKGSFSTLEIQRTEQGDSAMYLCASSPFSGISTDTQYFGPGTRLTVL.

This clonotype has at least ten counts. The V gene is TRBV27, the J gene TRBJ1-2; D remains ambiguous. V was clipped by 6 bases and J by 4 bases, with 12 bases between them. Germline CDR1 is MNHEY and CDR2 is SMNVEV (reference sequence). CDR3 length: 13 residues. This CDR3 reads CASSDGHSYGYTF. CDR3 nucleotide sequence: TGTGCCAGCAGCGATGGTCACAGCTATGGCTACACCTTC.

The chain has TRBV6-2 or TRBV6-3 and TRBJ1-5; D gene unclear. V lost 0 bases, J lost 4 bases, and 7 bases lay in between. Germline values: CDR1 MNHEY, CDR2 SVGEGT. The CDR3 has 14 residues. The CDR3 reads CASSYSGWNQPQHF. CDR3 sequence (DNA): TGTGCCAGCAGTTACTCAGGGTGGAATCAGCCCCAGCATTTT.

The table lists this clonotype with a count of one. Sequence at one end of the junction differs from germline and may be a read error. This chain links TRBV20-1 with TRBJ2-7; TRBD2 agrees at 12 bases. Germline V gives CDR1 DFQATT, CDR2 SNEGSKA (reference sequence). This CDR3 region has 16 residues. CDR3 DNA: TGCTGTGCTAGAGACCCGACTAGCGGGAGCTCAAACGAGCAGTACTTC. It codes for CCARDPTSGSSNEQYF.